The present T cell receptor (beta chain) was sequenced within a study of OX40 agonist ivuxolimab in advanced cancers. Study-wide context: The dose of intravenous ivuxolimab that patients received every 2 weeks ranged from 0.01 to 10 mg/kg. Under the entry rules, prior anti-PD-1, anti-PD-L1 or anti-CTLA-4 therapy was allowed, and 35% to 40% had some. Findings and caveats of the study: On average, a greater number of expanded clones characterised CD8+ T cells relative to CD4+. Some nonresponders also had low normalized T-cell clonal expansion.

The protocol was immunoSEQ multiplex PCR, while the TCRdb copy is restricted to in-frame clones and leaves out a portion. The table records 50,000 to 75,000 clones, 92% of them present only once. A remark on this clone: The antigen remains unidentified.

V lost 3 bases and J lost 6, with 11 bases in between. Germline-derived CDR1 and CDR2 are MNHNS and SASEGT. The CDR3 runs to 14 residues. This chain connects TRBV6-1 to TRBJ2-2, with TRBD2 as a possible D gene (6 bases). The sequence was obtained from an adult with an advanced solid tumor such as melanoma, head and neck, liver or kidney cancer. Sequences were derived from CD4+ or CD8+ T cells sorted from blood, sampled in a trial of the OX40 agonist ivuxolimab. The CDR3 region has the DNA TGTGCCAGCAGTGAGTGGAGGGGAGCCGGGGAGCTGTTTTTT. Translating gives CASSEWRGAGELFF.